The clone carrying this TCR beta chain was observed a single time. Its target is unknown. The data were taken from a study of graft-versus-host responses after intestinal transplantation. Study information: Isolated intestinal, liver-intestinal, or multivisceral transplants were what recipients had.

Germline V gene sequence: CDR1 SGHAT, CDR2 FQNNGV. The CDR3 is made up of 16 amino acids. V was cut by 5 bases and J by 6 bases, with 20 bases left in between. General study points: Graft-donor T cell macrochimerism coincided with high graft-versus-host to host-versus-graft clonal ratios in allografts.

This table comes from immunoSEQ multiplex PCR, and its TCRdb copy is limited to in-frame clones, with some not included. The profile shows around 110,000 clones, about nine tenths of them singletons. Here the sequenced sample was unstimulated CD4+ T cells sorted from spleen or lymph node cells, taken before intestinal transplant. The clonotype comes from a human donor who received an intestinal transplant. The V gene is TRBV11-2, the J gene TRBJ2-1; possible D gene TRBD2, 5 bases. In DNA, the CDR3 is TGTGCCAGCAGCAGAGAGGGCCAAAAACTGGGCAATGAGCAGTTCTTC. Residues: CASSREGQKLGNEQFF.